Below are 18 T cell receptor beta chains sequenced from a single sample in a study of patients and donors after allogeneic stem cell transplantation (TCRdb year 2020). Receptors were amplified or captured by RT-PCR. Instrument used: NextSeq 550. TCRdb ran its own pipeline on the public reads, namely fastp trimming at Q25 and MiXCR clone calling, and kept in-frame beta chains. Each entry is one CDR3 protein sequence, shown with its most common DNA and genes. Counted in this sample were roughly 230,000 distinct CDR3 sequences; 12% to 15% of them appeared once. 11% of the sample comes from the top ten. Sample: blood, either unsorted or a sorted T cell fraction (not recorded which). Receptors originate from a human donor who was either an allogeneic HSCT recipient or a stem cell or donor lymphocyte infusion donor (not recorded which). It is not recorded whose cells these are; they may come from a transplant donor.

The chain joins TRBV5-1 to TRBJ2-5, with TRBD1 identical over 7 bases. This CDR3 spans 14 amino acids. In germline, CDR1 is SGHRS, CDR2 YFSETQ. V was clipped by 4 bases and J by 4 bases; unmatched bases: 7. The chain's CDR3 is CASSTVGGRETQYF. The CDR3, as DNA: TGCGCCAGCAGCACCGTAGGGGGCAGAGAGACCCAGTACTTC.

The chain carries TRBV2 and TRBJ1-2; D is undetermined. The CDR3 covers 14 residues. With 0 bases removed from V and 5 bases from J, the gap between germline ends came to 10 bases. Germline V lookup: CDR1 SNHLY, CDR2 FYNNEI. The DNA of the CDR3 is TGTGCCAGCAGTGAAGCTGCAGGAGGGTATGGCTACACCTTC. This translates into CASSEAAGGYGYTF.

This chain links TRBV20-1 with TRBJ1-1, with D perhaps matching TRBD1 (6 bases). The CDR3 loop spans 13 amino acids. V was shortened by 2 bases and J by 7 bases, with 14 bases between the two germline ends. The germline V gene has CDR1 DFQATT and CDR2 SNEGSKA (reference sequence). The DNA for the CDR3 is TGCAGTGCTAGATGGGGGGCTGGCGATGAAGCTTTCTTT. It is translated as CSARWGAGDEAFF.

The chain uses TRBV19 and TRBJ1-4; 10 nucleotides match TRBD1. Germline V gene data show CDR1 as LNHDA and CDR2 as SQIVND (reference sequence). The CDR3 is 16 residues long. The V gene end was trimmed by 5 bases and the J gene end by 6 bases; junction bases not matched to a gene: 9. CDR3 loop: CASSSTGGKADEKLFF. CDR3 in DNA: TGTGCCAGTAGTTCGACAGGGGGCAAGGCGGATGAAAAACTGTTTTTT.

Many counts were recorded for this clonotype. The rearrangement uses TRBV5-1 and TRBJ2-5; 12 bases fit TRBD1. Germline assignment: CDR1 SGHRS and CDR2 YFSETQ. The ends lost 3 bases at V and 3 bases at J; junction bases unmatched: 3. CDR3 length: 15 residues. The CDR3, as DNA: TGCGCCAGCAGCTGGGACAGGGGGCCGGAAGAGACCCAGTACTTC. Translated, it gives CASSWDRGPEETQYF.

The chain carries TRBV19 and TRBJ2-1; 11 nucleotides match TRBD2. The CDR3 length is 15 residues. The germline V gene encodes CDR1 LNHDA and CDR2 SQIVND (reference sequence). J lost 7 bases, V lost 6 bases, and 8 bases had no gene match. The CDR3 is CASSPTSGSGNEQFF. CDR3 sequence (DNA): TGTGCCAGTAGCCCAACTAGCGGGAGTGGAAATGAGCAGTTCTTC.

There are a few counts of this clonotype. The chain couples TRBV19 to TRBJ2-1; D is ambiguous. CDR1 and CDR2 (germline): LNHDA, SQIVND (reference sequence). The CDR3 runs to 16 residues. The V gene lost 5 bases and the J gene lost 0 bases, with 14 bases spanning the gap. CDR3 residues: CASSPGPPSSYNEQFF. CDR3 sequence (DNA): TGTGCCAGTAGTCCTGGACCGCCCAGCTCCTACAATGAGCAGTTCTTC.

CDR3 region: CASSELVKEQFF. The CDR3 DNA sequence: TGTGCCAGCAGTGAGTTGGTAAAAGAGCAGTTCTTC. This sequence joins TRBV6-1 and TRBJ2-1, with unresolved D. V shed 3 bases and J shed 10 bases, with 10 bases lying between them. CDR1 is MNHNS and CDR2 is SASEGT in the germline V gene. This CDR3 contains 12 residues.

The chain couples TRBV20-1 to TRBJ2-1; 12 bases fit TRBD2. This CDR3 spans 18 amino acids. The V and J ends lost 6 bases and 1 base, in that order; junction bases with no gene match: 13. Germline V gives CDR1 DFQATT, CDR2 SNEGSKA (reference sequence). The DNA of the CDR3 is TGCAGTGCCTCCGGGCTAGCGGGAGGGCCGATATCCTACAATGAGCAGTTCTTC. It encodes CSASGLAGGPISYNEQFF.

The V gene is TRBV2, the J gene TRBJ2-1; possibly TRBD2 for D (5 bases). V lost 2 bases, J lost 0 bases, and 8 bases lay in between. The CDR3 contains 15 residues. Germline V gene data show CDR1 as SNHLY and CDR2 as FYNNEI. CDR3 protein: CASSESLASYNEQFF. CDR3 in DNA: TGTGCCAGCAGTGAATCTCTAGCCTCCTACAATGAGCAGTTCTTC.

This chain uses TRBV5-1 with TRBJ2-4, with TRBD2 matching over 8 bases. The germline V gene has CDR1 SGHRS and CDR2 YFSETQ. J lost 2 bases, V lost 0 bases, and 4 bases had no gene match. The CDR3 sequence is 16 residues long. In DNA, the CDR3 is TGCGCCAGCAGCTTGGGGTCTAGCGGGTCCAAAAACATTCAGTACTTC. Its protein product is CASSLGSSGSKNIQYF.

This clonotype was counted between two and nine times. The rearrangement uses TRBV7-3 and TRBJ1-6; D possibly corresponds to TRBD1 (5 bases). This CDR3 is built from 15 residues. The V end was cut by 4 bases, the J end by 7 bases, with 14 bases between. Germline CDR1 is SGHTA and CDR2 is FQGTGA. The CDR3 loop is CASSSQGGTNSPLHF. CDR3 bases: TGTGCCAGCAGCTCGCAGGGCGGAACGAATTCACCCCTCCACTTT.

This chain links TRBV28 with TRBJ1-5, with D tentatively TRBD1 (6 bases). Germline V gives CDR1 MDHEN, CDR2 SYDVKM. The V end was cut by 5 bases, the J end by 5 bases, with 13 bases between. The CDR3 is made up of 14 amino acids. The CDR3 DNA is TGTGCCAGCAGTCCACGGACAGCTTATCAGCCCCAGCATTTT. Translating it yields CASSPRTAYQPQHF.

This clonotype appeared many times. The chain recombines TRBV4-1 with TRBJ2-3, with D possibly TRBD2 on 6 matching bases. Trimming removed 4 bases at V and 5 bases at J, with 19 bases between. CDR1 and CDR2 (germline): MGHRA, YSYEKL. The CDR3 consists of 16 residues. The CDR3 nucleotides are TGCGCCAGCAGCCCGGACGGGACTCCTTTTGGAGATACGCAGTATTTT. This codes for CASSPDGTPFGDTQYF.

At least ten counts were recorded for this clonotype. The rearrangement links TRBV7-2 to TRBJ2-3; D assignment may be TRBD1 or TRBD2 (6 bases each). Germline CDR1 reads SGHTA; CDR2 reads FQGNSA. The V end was cut by 1 base, the J end by 7 bases, with 9 bases between. The CDR3 consists of 13 residues. Here the CDR3 reads CASSLGGAYTQYF. The CDR3 coding sequence is TGTGCCAGCAGCTTAGGGGGGGCGTATACGCAGTATTTT.

This clonotype was observed a handful of times. The gene calls are TRBV18 and TRBJ2-7; 9 nucleotides match TRBD1. Losses at the gene ends were 5 bases for V and 3 bases for J; bases not matched to a gene: 5. The CDR3 contains 14 residues. CDR1 is KGHSH, CDR2 LQKENI, per germline. CDR3 nucleotide sequence: TGTGCCAGCTCAGCGACAGGGGGGGACTACGAGCAGTACTTC. Its translation is CASSATGGDYEQYF.

The rearrangement joins TRBV11-2 to TRBJ2-7; D perhaps matches TRBD1 (6 bases). The ends were cut back, 1 base at V and 3 bases at J, with 7 bases in the middle. This CDR3 has 13 amino acids. Germline V gives CDR1 SGHAT, CDR2 FQNNGV. CDR3 sequence reads: CASSLGGLYEQYF. In DNA, the CDR3 is TGTGCCAGCAGCTTAGGGGGGCTCTACGAGCAGTACTTC. Full variable domain (remainder filled in from reference TRBV11-2 and TRBJ2-7): EAGVAQSPRYKIIEKRQSVAFWCNPISGHATLYWYQQILGQGPKLLIQFQNNGVVDDSQLPKDRFSAERLKGVDSTLKIQPAKLEDSAVYLCASSLGGLYEQYFGPGTRLTVT.

The genes are TRBV5-1 and TRBJ2-3, with a tentative D call TRBD1 (6 bases). Germline assignment: CDR1 SGHRS and CDR2 YFSETQ. The V end lost 7 bases, the J end lost 2 bases, and 14 bases lay between the germline ends. The CDR3 is 14 amino acids. The CDR3 region is CASGVGGFTDTQYF. The CDR3 coding sequence is TGCGCCAGCGGGGTTGGGGGCTTCACAGATACGCAGTATTTT.